Following are 26 T cell receptor beta chains from one sample sequenced in a study of CXCR3-negative and CXCR3-positive naive CD8 T cells (dated by TCRdb to the late 2010s). For sequencing, a NextSeq 550 was employed. The Human TCR Profiling Kit (MiLaboratory) was used to make UMI-labeled 5' RACE TRB cDNA libraries. The reads were reprocessed in TCRdb, with one entry per CDR3 protein sequence and no accompanying DNA. The sample's table covers about 62,000 distinct CDR3 sequences. 4.3% of the sample comes from the top ten. Sequencing input: naive CXCR3- CD8+ T cells from blood. The cell subset or site label here, explained by the study, means: CD45RO-CCR7+CD27+CD95- naive CD8+ T cells lacking CXCR3 (TNR3-). The origin of the receptors is a human donor in good health. Some clones in this sample may be carry-over from other donors' samples.

This sequence joins TRBV28 and TRBJ1-2; lacking DNA, the TRBD1 call made by TCRdb goes unchecked. In germline, CDR1 is MDHEN, CDR2 SYDVKM. The CDR3 is 16 residues long. CDR3 sequence: CASSPIGSGTGGGYTF.

This chain uses TRBV15 with TRBJ2-1. The CDR3 extends over 16 amino acids. Germline V gene data show CDR1 as LNHNV and CDR2 as YYDKDF (reference sequence). CDR3: CATSRGYGGSNNEQFF.

The chain is built from TRBV7-9 and TRBJ2-1; with no DNA, the TCRdb D assignment of TRBD2 cannot be verified. CDR3 size: 15 residues. Germline CDR1 reads SEHNR; CDR2 reads FQNEAQ (reference sequence). This CDR3 is CASSLVAGGHNEQFF.

This chain joins TRBV29-1 and TRBJ2-7; the TRBD1 assignment by TCRdb is unverifiable without DNA. This CDR3 spans 17 amino acids. CDR1 and CDR2 (germline): SQVTM, ANQGSEA. CDR3 loop: CSVAGEEQGGPAYEQYF.

The rearrangement links TRBV7-8 to TRBJ2-2. The CDR3 is 12 amino acids. Germline V gene data show CDR1 as SGHVS and CDR2 as FQNEAQ. CDR3: CASRSNTGELFF.

V usage is TRBV7-2 and J usage is TRBJ2-3; TCRdb names TRBD2, which stays unverified in the absence of DNA. This CDR3 contains 13 residues. Germline assignment: CDR1 SGHTA and CDR2 FQGNSA. CDR3: CASSLLAGDTQYF.

This sequence joins TRBV9 and TRBJ1-1; TCRdb calls TRBD1, which cannot be checked without DNA. The CDR3 contains 16 residues. Per germline, CDR1 SGDLS and CDR2 YYNGEE. The chain's CDR3 is CASSGGKTGLNTEAFF.

This chain joins TRBV29-1 and TRBJ2-7; TCRdb outputs TRBD1, but without DNA this stays unchecked. CDR1 SQVTM and CDR2 ANQGSEA come from the germline V gene. The CDR3 contains 13 residues. The CDR3 spells CSVLAQDHYEQYF.

V gene TRBV27 combines with J gene TRBJ2-5. This CDR3 spans 11 amino acids. Germline V gene data show CDR1 as MNHEY and CDR2 as SMNVEV (reference sequence). CDR3: CASRIGETQYF.

The rearrangement uses TRBV2 and TRBJ2-7; with no DNA, the TCRdb D assignment of TRBD1 cannot be verified. Germline V CDR1 and CDR2: SNHLY, FYNNEI. CDR3 length: 12 amino acids. The CDR3 loop is CASSGRAYEQYF. Full variable domain (remainder filled in from reference TRBV2 and TRBJ2-7): EPEVTQTPSHQVTQMGQEVILRCVPISNHLYFYWYRQILGQKVEFLVSFYNNEISEKSEIFDDQFSVERPDGSNFTLKIRSTKLEDSAMYFCASSGRAYEQYFGPGTRLTVT.

The V gene is TRBV12-3 or TRBV12-4, the J gene TRBJ2-7; the TCRdb D gene call, TRBD1, has no DNA to confirm it. CDR3 length equals 12 residues. CDR3 sequence reads: CASSLGRVEQYF.

This chain connects TRBV3-1 to TRBJ2-3. CDR1 is LGHDT and CDR2 is YNNKEL in the germline V gene (reference sequence). This CDR3 region has 15 residues. CDR3 residues: CASSQEGTNTDTQYF.

J is TRBJ2-2 and V is TRBV11-2; TCRdb's D call, TRBD1, is unchecked because there is no DNA. The CDR3 has 13 amino acids. Germline CDR1 SGHAT, CDR2 FQNNGV. The CDR3 here is CASRPPGFGELFF.

The V and J genes are TRBV20-1 and TRBJ2-7. Germline CDR1 DFQATT, CDR2 SNEGSKA (reference sequence). The CDR3 length is 12 residues. CDR3: CSARDIALEQYF.

The chain combines TRBV25-1 with TRBJ2-6. There are 16 residues in the CDR3. Germline V gives CDR1 MGHDK, CDR2 SYGVNS. The CDR3 spells CASSEWSGSGANVLTF. The variable domain in full, with the rest retrieved from reference TRBV25-1 and TRBJ2-6, is EADIYQTPRYLVIGTGKKITLECSQTMGHDKMYWYQQDPGMELHLIHYSYGVNSTEKGDLSSESTVSRIRTEHFPLTLESARPSHTSQYLCASSEWSGSGANVLTFGAGSRLTVL.

The chain has TRBV28 and TRBJ2-7; TCRdb proposes TRBD1, but this gene call is untestable without DNA. The CDR3 is 15 amino acids. CDR1 and CDR2 from the germline V gene are MDHEN and SYDVKM. CDR3 residues: CASSLVRTGPHEQYF.

The CDR3 here is CASSSQKKTLPYSNQPQHF. The rearrangement links TRBV6-2 or TRBV6-3 to TRBJ1-5. The CDR3 spans 19 residues. From germline, CDR1 is MNHEY and CDR2 SVGEGT.

The chain joins TRBV29-1 to TRBJ2-1; there is no DNA to check the TCRdb D call of TRBD1. Germline loops: CDR1 SQVTM, CDR2 ANQGSEA. The CDR3 is 13 amino acids. The CDR3 sequence is CSVEVVGVNEQFF.

V is TRBV10-3 and J is TRBJ2-7; TCRdb names TRBD2, which stays unverified in the absence of DNA. The CDR3 is made up of 14 amino acids. From germline, CDR1 is ENHRY and CDR2 SYGVKD. CDR3 region: CAISEPRLADEQYF.

This sequence joins TRBV29-1 and TRBJ2-2; the D call of TRBD1 rests on TCRdb alone, since no DNA is present to check it. The CDR3 sequence is 13 residues long. CDR1 is SQVTM, CDR2 ANQGSEA, per germline. This CDR3 is CSVHNGGTGELFF.

The chain joins TRBV28 to TRBJ2-7; there is no DNA to check the TCRdb D call of TRBD1. The CDR3 consists of 16 residues. The V gene's germline CDR1 is MDHEN and CDR2 SYDVKM. CDR3 residues: CASSPLRESTSYEQYF.

The V and J genes are TRBV29-1 and TRBJ1-1; TCRdb's assignment of TRBD1 cannot be checked, as there is no DNA. The CDR3 loop spans 13 amino acids. The germline V gene has CDR1 SQVTM and CDR2 ANQGSEA. Here the CDR3 reads CSGEPGQNTEAFF. The full variable domain, rest sourced from reference TRBV29-1 and TRBJ1-1, is SAVISQKPSRDICQRGTSLTIQCQVDSQVTMMFWYRQQPGQSLTLIATANQGSEATYESGFVIDKFPISRPNLTFSTLTVSNMSPEDSSIYLCSGEPGQNTEAFFGQGTRLTVV.

The J gene is TRBJ2-3, the V gene TRBV7-9; TCRdb reports TRBD2, a call that lacks DNA to check it against. Germline V gene data show CDR1 as SEHNR and CDR2 as FQNEAQ (reference sequence). The CDR3 totals 15 residues. The CDR3 loop reads CASSPGTSGEDTQYF.

The chain combines TRBV28 with TRBJ2-7. This CDR3 is 14 amino acids long. The V gene's germline CDR1 is MDHEN and CDR2 SYDVKM. The CDR3 sequence: CASSFMGLNYEQYF.

The V call is TRBV2, the J call TRBJ2-5; the TCRdb call, TRBD2, lacks DNA for checking. The CDR3 length is 14 residues. Germline V lookup: CDR1 SNHLY, CDR2 FYNNEI. The CDR3 here is CASSESPGTETQYF.

V and J are TRBV7-3 and TRBJ2-2; the TCRdb D gene call, TRBD2, has no DNA to confirm it. From germline, CDR1 is SGHTA and CDR2 FQGTGA. This CDR3 comprises 13 residues. This chain's CDR3 is CASTGGASGELFF.